This record concerns one T cell receptor beta chain sequence. Its cognate antigen is unknown. One end of the junction does not line up with germline, which may come from a read error. Researchers generated TCR beta cDNA from approximately 520 ng of total RNA, relying on a constant-region primer. Investigators got TCR beta libraries out of three nested multiplex PCR rounds, done with slightly modified ARM-PCR. It was with TRBV1-TRBV30 forward primers and a C-beta reverse primer that the first two PCR rounds were run, at around 11 cycles each. TCRdb redid the calling of the multiplex PCR reads with MiXCR, one entry per CDR3 protein. The sample has about 310,000 distinct CDR3 sequences, 58% seen once. The CDR3 has 14 amino acids. The sample belongs to a study of tumor-infiltrating lymphocytes in primary liver carcinoma. Study in general: Resection treated the patients' primary liver carcinoma.

Blood RNA was derived from unsorted whole blood, and germline DNA was extracted too. General observations from the study: Unsorted bulk sampling ruled out any CD4+ versus CD8+ repertoire comparison.

The chain has TRBV12-3 or TRBV12-4 and TRBJ1-1, with D possibly matching TRBD1 (5 bases). The TCR was taken from a woman aged 25 to 39 with primary liver carcinoma and hepatitis B virus infection. Sequencing used peripheral blood. The CDR3 here is CASRGGDRNTDAFF. The CDR3 DNA follows: TGTGCCAGCCGAGGAGGAGACAGAAACACTGATGCTTTCTTT.